The T cell receptor beta chain described here comes from a study of T cells after yellow fever vaccination. Study in general: Each low-cell-number fraction was prepared by means of SMART-Seq v4 Ultra Low Input. Whole-study findings and limits: Post-booster reappearance was seen for most primary-vaccination clones (96% CD4, 85% to 90% CD8). A weaker but faster secondary response was observed, peaking on day 5 versus 15.

MiXCR, applied by TCRdb to the 5' RACE reads, yields one record per CDR3 protein. The sample consists of more than 65,000 distinct CDR3 sequences, 10% to 15% of them appearing once. The ends lost 5 bases at V and 5 bases at J; junction bases unmatched: 7. This CDR3 comprises 15 residues. Germline V gives CDR1 KGHDR, CDR2 SFDVKD. This receptor was identified in a man aged 18-30 years who received the YFV17D yellow fever vaccine. The chain uses TRBV24-1 and TRBJ2-3; 9 bases align to TRBD2. Source: CD8+ T cells not binding an NS4B(214-222) dextramer, sorted from PBMCs, taken roughly 20 days after the first yellow fever vaccination. The CDR3 DNA reads TGTGCCACCAGTGTTGAGACTAGCGGAAGAGATACGCAGTATTTT. Amino acids: CATSVETSGRDTQYF.